This T cell receptor (beta chain) was identified in a study of T-cell reconstitution after alpha-beta-depleted transplantation in children. CDR3 length: 16 residues. In germline, CDR1 is SGHRS, CDR2 YFSETQ. Trimming stripped 0 bases from V and 2 bases from J, with 12 bases between. A TCRbeta library incorporating unique molecular identifiers was prepared. TCRdb used MiXCR to reprocess the PCR reads, holding one entry per CDR3 protein. Counted here are hundreds of thousands of distinct CDR3 sequences, roughly 13% occurring once; the ten biggest clones make up 0.79%. The sequence was collected from a girl aged 2 to 9 with congenital amegakaryocytic thrombocytopenia, due to receive a stem cell transplant. This chain links TRBV5-1 with TRBJ2-1; D not certain. This specimen was PBMCs, taken before TCRalphabeta/CD19-depleted stem cell transplant. CDR3 region: CASSLASAAPYNEQFF. The CDR3 bases are TGCGCCAGCAGCTTGGCCTCGGCCGCCCCCTACAATGAGCAGTTCTTC.